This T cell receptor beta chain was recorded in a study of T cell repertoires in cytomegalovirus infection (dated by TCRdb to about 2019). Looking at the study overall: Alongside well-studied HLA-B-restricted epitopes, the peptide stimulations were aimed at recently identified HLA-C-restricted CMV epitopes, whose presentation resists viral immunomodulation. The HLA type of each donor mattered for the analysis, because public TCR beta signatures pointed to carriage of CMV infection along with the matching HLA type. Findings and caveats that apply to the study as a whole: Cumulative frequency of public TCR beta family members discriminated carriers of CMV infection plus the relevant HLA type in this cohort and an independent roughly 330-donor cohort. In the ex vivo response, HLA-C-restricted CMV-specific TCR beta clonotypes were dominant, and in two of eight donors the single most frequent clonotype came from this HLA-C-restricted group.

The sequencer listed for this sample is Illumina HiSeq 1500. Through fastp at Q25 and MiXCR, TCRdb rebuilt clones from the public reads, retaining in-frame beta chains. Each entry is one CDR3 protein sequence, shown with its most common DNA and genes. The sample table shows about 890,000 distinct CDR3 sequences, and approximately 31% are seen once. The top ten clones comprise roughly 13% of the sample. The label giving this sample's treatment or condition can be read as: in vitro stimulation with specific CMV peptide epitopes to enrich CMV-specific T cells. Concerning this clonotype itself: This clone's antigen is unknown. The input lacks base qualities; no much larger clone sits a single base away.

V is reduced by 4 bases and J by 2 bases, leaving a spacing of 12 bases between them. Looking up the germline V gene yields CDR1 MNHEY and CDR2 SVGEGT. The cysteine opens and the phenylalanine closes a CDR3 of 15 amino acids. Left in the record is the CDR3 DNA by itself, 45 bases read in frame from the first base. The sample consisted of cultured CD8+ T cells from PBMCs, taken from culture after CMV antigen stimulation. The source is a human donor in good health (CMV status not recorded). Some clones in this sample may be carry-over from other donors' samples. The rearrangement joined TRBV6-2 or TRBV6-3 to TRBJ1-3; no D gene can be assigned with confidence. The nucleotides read TGTGCCAGCAGTTTCGGCATTTCGGCTGGAAACACCATATATTTT. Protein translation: CASSFGISAGNTIYF.